Sequencing of this T cell receptor beta chain was carried out in a study of cytomegalovirus exposure and HLA in healthy donors. Healthy bone marrow donors made up the donor group. About this clone: What it binds is unknown.

The V and J ends lost 5 bases and 5 bases, in that order; junction bases with no gene match: 7. Germline V CDR1 and CDR2: SGHTA, FQGNSA. This CDR3 region has 15 residues. Primers for the PCR totalled 60 Vbeta and 13 Jbeta. Sequenced by immunoSEQ multiplex PCR; TCRdb stores in-frame clones only, minus some. The sample has roughly 110,000 clones, roughly 80% seen once. Findings and limits, study-wide: Differences between HLA loci emerged in a later analysis of TCR association rates, with DRB1 most and HLA-C fewest. What a later analysis reportedly showed was that an Asian-associated ancestry cluster had fewer N-insertions than the approximately 700-donor mean. One variant, a missense change in DCLRE1C, was linked in a later analysis to TCR beta V- and J-gene trimming.

The chain employs TRBV7-2 and TRBJ2-5; TRBD2 agrees at 11 bases. Sample: PBMCs. The sequence was obtained from a man aged 55-75 years in good health and CMV-seronegative. CDR3 in DNA: TGTGCCAGCAGCCCGCCTAGCGGGGGGCCGGAGACCCAGTACTTC. It is translated as CASSPPSGGPETQYF.